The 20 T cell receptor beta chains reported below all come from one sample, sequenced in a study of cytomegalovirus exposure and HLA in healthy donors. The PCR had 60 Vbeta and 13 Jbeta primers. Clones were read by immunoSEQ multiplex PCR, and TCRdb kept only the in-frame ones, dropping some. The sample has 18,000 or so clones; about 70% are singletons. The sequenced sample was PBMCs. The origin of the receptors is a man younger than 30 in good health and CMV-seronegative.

The CDR3 spells CASSLEQGRTEAFF. The CDR3 DNA follows: TGCGCCAGCAGCTTGGAACAGGGTAGGACTGAAGCTTTCTTT. This chain uses TRBV5-1 with TRBJ1-1, with D possibly being TRBD1 (6 bases). Trimming pared 0 bases from V and 5 bases from J, leaving 11 bases between. Germline V gives CDR1 SGHRS, CDR2 YFSETQ. This CDR3 has 14 residues.

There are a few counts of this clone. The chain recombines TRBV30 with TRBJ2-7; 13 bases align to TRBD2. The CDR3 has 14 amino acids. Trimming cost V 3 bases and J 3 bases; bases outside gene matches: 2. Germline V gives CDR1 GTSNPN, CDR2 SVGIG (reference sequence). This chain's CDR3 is CAWRRLAGGYEQYF. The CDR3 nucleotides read TGTGCCTGGAGGAGACTAGCGGGAGGCTACGAGCAGTACTTC.

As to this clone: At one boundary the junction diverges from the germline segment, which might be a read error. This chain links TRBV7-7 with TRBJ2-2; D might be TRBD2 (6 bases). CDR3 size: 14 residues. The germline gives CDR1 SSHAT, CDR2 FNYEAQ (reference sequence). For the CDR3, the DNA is TGTGCTAGCAGCACAAAAAGCGGGACCGGGGAGCTGTTTTTT. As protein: CASSTKSGTGELFF.

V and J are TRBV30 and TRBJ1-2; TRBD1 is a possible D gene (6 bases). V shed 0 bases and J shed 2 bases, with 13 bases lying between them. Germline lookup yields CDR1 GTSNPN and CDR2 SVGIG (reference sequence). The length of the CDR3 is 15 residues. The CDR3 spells CAWSVRRGSNYGYTF. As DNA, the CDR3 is TGTGCCTGGAGTGTACGCAGGGGTTCCAACTATGGCTACACCTTC.

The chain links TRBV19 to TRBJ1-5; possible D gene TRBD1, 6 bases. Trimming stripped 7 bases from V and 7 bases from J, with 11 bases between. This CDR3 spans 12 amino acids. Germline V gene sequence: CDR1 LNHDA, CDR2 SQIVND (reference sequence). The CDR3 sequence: CASKITGQPQHF. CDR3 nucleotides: TGTGCCAGTAAAATTACAGGGCAGCCCCAGCATTTT. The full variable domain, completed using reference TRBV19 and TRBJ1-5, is DGGITQSPKYLFRKEGQNVTLSCEQNLNHDAMYWYRQDPGQGLRLIYYSQIVNDFQKGDIAEGYSVSREKKESFPLTVTSAQKNPTAFYLCASKITGQPQHFGDGTRLSIL.

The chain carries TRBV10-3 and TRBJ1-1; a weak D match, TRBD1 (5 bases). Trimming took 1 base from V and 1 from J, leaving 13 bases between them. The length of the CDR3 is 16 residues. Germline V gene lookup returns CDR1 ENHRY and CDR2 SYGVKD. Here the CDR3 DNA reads TGTGCCATCAGTGAGTTTGGGGCTCCCGAGAACACTGAAGCTTTCTTT. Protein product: CAISEFGAPENTEAFF.

CDR3 region: CASSEVASVDTQYF. The CDR3, as DNA: TGTGCCAGCAGTGAAGTTGCTAGCGTAGATACGCAGTATTTT. The rearrangement links TRBV2 to TRBJ2-3; a possible D gene is TRBD2 (6 bases). V was trimmed by 1 base and J by 5 bases, leaving 10 bases between them. The CDR3 loop spans 14 amino acids. CDR1 SNHLY and CDR2 FYNNEI come from the germline V gene.

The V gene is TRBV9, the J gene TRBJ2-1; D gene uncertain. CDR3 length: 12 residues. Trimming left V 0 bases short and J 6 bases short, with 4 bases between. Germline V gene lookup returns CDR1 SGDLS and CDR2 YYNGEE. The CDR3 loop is CASSVAGNEQFF. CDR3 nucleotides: TGTGCCAGCAGCGTAGCCGGCAATGAGCAGTTCTTC.

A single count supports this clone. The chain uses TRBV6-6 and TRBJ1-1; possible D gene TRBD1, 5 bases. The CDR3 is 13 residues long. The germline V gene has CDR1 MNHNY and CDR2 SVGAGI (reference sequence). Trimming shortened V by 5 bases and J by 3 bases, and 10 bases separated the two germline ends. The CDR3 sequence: CASSVSGYTEAFF. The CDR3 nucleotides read TGTGCCAGCAGTGTTTCAGGGTACACTGAAGCTTTCTTT.

CDR3 loop: CASSYSGGKRVQYF. The DNA of the CDR3 is TGTGCCAGCAGTTACTCAGGGGGCAAAAGGGTGCAGTACTTC. The chain couples TRBV6-6 to TRBJ2-7; 7 nucleotides line up with TRBD1. Germline V gene data show CDR1 as MNHNY and CDR2 as SVGAGI (reference sequence). V lost 0 bases, J lost 9 bases, and 8 bases stayed unmatched. The CDR3 spans 14 residues.

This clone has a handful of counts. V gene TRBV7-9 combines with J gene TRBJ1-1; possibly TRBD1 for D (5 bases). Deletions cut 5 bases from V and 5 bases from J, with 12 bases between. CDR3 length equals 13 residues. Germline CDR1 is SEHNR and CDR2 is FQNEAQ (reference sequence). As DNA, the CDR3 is TGTGCCAGCAGCCCTGACCAGGGAACTGAAGCTTTCTTT. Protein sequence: CASSPDQGTEAFF.

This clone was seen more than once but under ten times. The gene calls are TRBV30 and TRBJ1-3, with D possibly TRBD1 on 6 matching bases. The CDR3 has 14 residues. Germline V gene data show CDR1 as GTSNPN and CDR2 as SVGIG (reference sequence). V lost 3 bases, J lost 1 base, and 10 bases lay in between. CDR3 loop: CAWRARGSGNTIYF. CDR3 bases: TGTGCCTGGAGGGCCAGGGGATCTGGAAACACCATATATTTT.

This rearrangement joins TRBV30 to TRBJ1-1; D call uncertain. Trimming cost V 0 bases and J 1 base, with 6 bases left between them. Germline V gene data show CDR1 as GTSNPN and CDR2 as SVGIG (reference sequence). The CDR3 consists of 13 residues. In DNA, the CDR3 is TGTGCCTGGAGTGTAGGGAGGAACACTGAAGCTTTCTTT. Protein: CAWSVGRNTEAFF.

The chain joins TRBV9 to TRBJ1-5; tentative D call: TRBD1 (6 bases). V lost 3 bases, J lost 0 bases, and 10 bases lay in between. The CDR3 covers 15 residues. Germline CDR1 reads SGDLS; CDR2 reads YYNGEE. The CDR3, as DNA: TGTGCCAGCAGCGACGGACAGTATAGCAATCAGCCCCAGCATTTT. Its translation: CASSDGQYSNQPQHF.

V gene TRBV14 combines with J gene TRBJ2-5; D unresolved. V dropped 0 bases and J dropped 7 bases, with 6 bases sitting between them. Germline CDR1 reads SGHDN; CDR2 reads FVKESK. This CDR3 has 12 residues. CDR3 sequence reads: CASSQDLGTQYF. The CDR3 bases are TGTGCCAGCAGCCAAGATCTCGGGACCCAGTACTTC.

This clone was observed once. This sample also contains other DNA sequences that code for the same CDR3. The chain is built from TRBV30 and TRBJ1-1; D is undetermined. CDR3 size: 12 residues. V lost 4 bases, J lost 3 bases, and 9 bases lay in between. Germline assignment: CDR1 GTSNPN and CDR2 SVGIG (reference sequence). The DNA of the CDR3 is TGTGCCTGGAAGCAGGATTACACTGAAGCTTTCTTT. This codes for CAWKQDYTEAFF.

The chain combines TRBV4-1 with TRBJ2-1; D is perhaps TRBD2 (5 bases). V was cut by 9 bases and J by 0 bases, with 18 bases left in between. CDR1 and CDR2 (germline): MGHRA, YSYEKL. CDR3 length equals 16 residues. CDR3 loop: CASSELGESSYNEQFF. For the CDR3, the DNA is TGCGCCAGTTCCGAGCTCGGGGAGAGCTCCTACAATGAGCAGTTCTTC.

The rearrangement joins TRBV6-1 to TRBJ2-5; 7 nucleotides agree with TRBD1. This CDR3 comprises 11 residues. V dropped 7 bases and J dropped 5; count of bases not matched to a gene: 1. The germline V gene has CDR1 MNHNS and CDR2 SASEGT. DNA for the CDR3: TGTGCCAGCAAACAGGGGGAGACCCAGTACTTC. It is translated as CASKQGETQYF.

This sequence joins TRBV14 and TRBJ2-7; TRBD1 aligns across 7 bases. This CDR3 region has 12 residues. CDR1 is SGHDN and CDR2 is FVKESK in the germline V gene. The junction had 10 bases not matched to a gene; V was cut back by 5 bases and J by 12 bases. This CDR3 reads CASSTGTVIRYF. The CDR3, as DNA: TGTGCCAGCAGCACCGGGACAGTAATAAGGTACTTC.

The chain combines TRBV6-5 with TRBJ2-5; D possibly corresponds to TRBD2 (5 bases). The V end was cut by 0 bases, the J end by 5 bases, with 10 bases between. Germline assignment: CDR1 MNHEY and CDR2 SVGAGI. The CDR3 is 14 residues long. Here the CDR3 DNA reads TGTGCCAGCAGTTACTCGGCTAGCTACGAGACCCAGTACTTC. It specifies CASSYSASYETQYF.